The 10 T cell receptor beta chains presented below share a single source sample, sequenced in a study of control samples from healthy donors and cancer patients. Produced via immunoSEQ multiplex PCR; TCRdb's table is partial and in-frame only. The top ten clones hold about 4% of a sample with 90,000 to 100,000 clones, 90% of them seen once. Sequences were obtained from blood. These receptors originate from a woman under 30 in good health.

The chain combines TRBV7-3 with TRBJ1-1; D not resolved. The CDR3 consists of 13 residues. V was trimmed by 2 bases and J by 4 bases, leaving 8 bases between them. Germline CDR1 reads SGHTA; CDR2 reads FQGTGA. The CDR3 bases are TGTGCCAGCAGCTTACATCCGAGCACTGAAGCTTTCTTT. It is translated as CASSLHPSTEAFF. Full variable domain (outside the CDR3, taken from reference TRBV7-3 and TRBJ1-1): GAGVSQTPSNKVTEKGKYVELRCDPISGHTALYWYRQSLGQGPEFLIYFQGTGAADDSGLPNDRFFAVRPEGSVSTLKIQRTERGDSAVYLCASSLHPSTEAFFGQGTRLTVV.

V and J are TRBV18 and TRBJ2-2; D unclear. The V and J ends lost 2 bases and 1 base respectively, with 2 bases between them. The CDR3 spans 13 residues. Germline CDR1 KGHSH, CDR2 LQKENI. The CDR3 loop reads CASSPVNTGELFF. In nucleotides, the CDR3 is TGTGCCAGCTCACCAGTGAACACCGGGGAGCTGTTTTTT. The full variable domain, completed using reference TRBV18 and TRBJ2-2, is NAGVMQNPRHLVRRRGQEARLRCSPMKGHSHVYWYRQLPEEGLKFMVYLQKENIIDESGMPKERFSAEFPKEGPSILRIQQVVRGDSAAYFCASSPVNTGELFFGEGSRLTVL.

The chain uses TRBV7-2 and TRBJ2-1; possible D gene TRBD2, 9 bases. The CDR3 consists of 16 residues. CDR1 SGHTA and CDR2 FQGNSA come from the germline V gene. The germline V and J ends were trimmed by 5 bases and 6 bases, with 20 bases remaining between them. The DNA of the CDR3 is TGTGCCAGCAGCGCCCAGGGGGCGGGGGGGTCCAATGAGCAGTTCTTC. It encodes CASSAQGAGGSNEQFF.

V usage is TRBV7-6 and J usage is TRBJ1-3, with a weak D call TRBD1 (5 bases). This CDR3 spans 15 amino acids. Germline assignment: CDR1 SGHVS and CDR2 FNYEAQ. With 5 bases removed from V and 4 bases from J, the gap between germline ends came to 15 bases. The CDR3 is CASSRNPGPGNTIYF. The CDR3 DNA is TGTGCCAGCAGCCGCAACCCGGGGCCAGGAAACACCATATATTTT.

J is TRBJ1-1 and V is TRBV25-1; no clear D gene. Trimming took 6 bases from V and 1 from J, leaving 12 bases between them. Germline assignment: CDR1 MGHDK and CDR2 SYGVNS. The CDR3 sequence is 14 residues long. For the CDR3, the DNA is TGTGCCAGCAGCCGAGACTCAAAGAACACTGAAGCTTTCTTT. Residues: CASSRDSKNTEAFF.

The J gene is TRBJ2-3, the V gene TRBV29-1; D is unclear. This CDR3 comprises 15 residues. V gave up 0 bases and J gave up 11 bases, with 21 bases separating them. Per the germline V gene, CDR1 is SQVTM and CDR2 is ANQGSEA. This chain's CDR3 is CSVEDNKFHPYKQYF. CDR3 sequence (DNA): TGCAGCGTTGAAGATAACAAATTTCATCCTTATAAGCAGTATTTT.

V usage is TRBV4-2 and J usage is TRBJ1-6; 7 bases are a match to TRBD1. With 0 bases clipped from V and 6 bases from J, the junction kept 5 bases outside the gene matches. Germline V gives CDR1 LGHNA, CDR2 YNFKEQ. This CDR3 contains 16 residues. CDR3 loop: CASSQELGDSNSPLHF. The CDR3 DNA reads TGTGCCAGCAGCCAAGAGTTAGGGGACAGTAATTCACCCCTCCACTTT.

V gene TRBV27 combines with J gene TRBJ1-6; 7 bases are shared with TRBD1. Germline assignment: CDR1 MNHEY and CDR2 SMNVEV (reference sequence). The CDR3 runs to 13 residues. The J segment lost 7 bases and the V segment lost 8 bases, leaving 5 bases of the junction unmatched. CDR3 loop: CASGQAANSPLHF. DNA of the CDR3: TGTGCCAGCGGACAGGCAGCAAATTCACCCCTCCACTTT.

The J gene is TRBJ1-1, the V gene TRBV6-5; D not certain. The germline V gene has CDR1 MNHEY and CDR2 SVGAGI. V was cut by 7 bases and J by 0 bases, with 15 bases left in between. This CDR3 has 15 residues. CDR3 coding DNA: TGTGCCAGCAACGAACGTAGGGCCATGAACACTGAAGCTTTCTTT. It is translated as CASNERRAMNTEAFF.

This clone was seen a handful of times. The chain uses TRBV3-1 (or the pseudogene TRBV3-2) and TRBJ1-1; 7 bases agree with TRBD1. With 4 bases clipped from V and 8 bases from J, the junction kept 4 bases outside the gene matches. Germline CDR1 is LGHDT and CDR2 is YNNKEL (reference sequence). This CDR3 has 12 residues. Here the CDR3 DNA reads TGTGCCAGCAGCCCGAGGGACAGAGAAGCTTTCTTT. It codes for CASSPRDREAFF.